The 10 T cell receptor beta chains below all came from one sample that was sequenced in a study of blood T cell repertoires in COVID-19. Some clones are missing from TCRdb's copy, which holds only in-frame ones; the method was immunoSEQ multiplex PCR. In the table there are roughly 200,000 clones, 88% of which are singletons. Sequenced: peripheral blood. Receptor source: a man aged 18 to 30 with active or convalescent COVID-19.

This rearrangement joins TRBV11-3 to TRBJ2-1; TRBD2 aligns across 13 bases. The CDR3 runs 15 residues. After removal of 1 base from V and 9 bases from J, the junction contained 3 bases not matched to a gene. The V gene's germline CDR1 is SGHNT and CDR2 YENEEA. CDR3 sequence: CASSLGTSGSAEQFF. The CDR3 nucleotides are TGTGCCAGCAGCTTAGGGACTAGCGGGAGTGCTGAGCAGTTCTTC. Supplemented by reference TRBV11-3 and TRBJ2-1, the full variable domain reads EAGVVQSPRYKIIEKKQPVAFWCNPISGHNTLYWYLQNLGQGPELLIRYENEEAVDDSQLPKDRFSAERLKGVDSTLKIQPAELGDSAVYLCASSLGTSGSAEQFFGPGTRLTVL.

This clone was picked up one time. The rearrangement joins TRBV19 to TRBJ2-7; 12 bases are shared with TRBD1. V lost 5 bases, J lost 3 bases, and 5 bases stayed unmatched. CDR1 LNHDA and CDR2 SQIVND come from the germline V gene (reference sequence). CDR3 length: 15 residues. CDR3 in amino acids: CASSVGQGANYEQYF. As DNA, the CDR3 is TGTGCCAGTAGTGTGGGACAGGGGGCAAACTACGAGCAGTACTTC.

This chain joins TRBV5-1 and TRBJ2-7; 12 bases agree with TRBD2. Germline V gene lookup returns CDR1 SGHRS and CDR2 YFSETQ. The CDR3 runs to 17 residues. J was trimmed by 5 bases and V by 3 bases; bases with no gene match: 12. CDR3 in DNA: TGCGCCAGCAGCTCTGGCTTACTAGCGGGAGGAGCCCACGAGCAGTACTTC. Its protein product is CASSSGLLAGGAHEQYF.

This clone was seen more than once but under ten times. This chain joins TRBV6-6 and TRBJ2-1; no firm D call. The CDR3 is 12 amino acids. Trimming removed 4 bases from V and 9 bases from J, with 10 bases in between. The germline CDR1 and CDR2 sequences are MNHNY and SVGAGI (reference sequence). DNA of the CDR3: TGTGCCAGCAGTTTCCGAGAGAGTGAGCAGTTCTTC. It translates to CASSFRESEQFF.

The CDR3 coding sequence is TGTGCCAGCAGCCCCCACCCTAGCGGAGCTGACAATGAGCAGTTCTTC. This gives the protein CASSPHPSGADNEQFF. V and J are TRBV5-4 and TRBJ2-1, with TRBD2 matching over 7 bases. The V segment lost 4 bases and the J segment 5 bases; nucleotides outside the gene matches: 12. Germline CDR1 and CDR2: SGHNT and YYREEE (reference sequence). The CDR3 extends over 16 amino acids.

The chain employs TRBV3-1 (or the pseudogene TRBV3-2) and TRBJ1-1; D remains unclear. V was trimmed by 4 bases and J by 0 bases, leaving 12 bases between them. The germline CDR1 and CDR2 sequences are LGHDT and YNNKEL (reference sequence). The CDR3 loop spans 15 amino acids. CDR3 loop: CASSPIQDLNTEAFF. The CDR3 region has the DNA TGTGCCAGCAGCCCCATCCAGGACTTGAACACTGAAGCTTTCTTT.

The rearrangement joins TRBV7-6 to TRBJ2-7; 7 nucleotides line up with TRBD2. V dropped 3 bases and J dropped 3; count of bases not matched to a gene: 8. Germline loops: CDR1 SGHVS, CDR2 FNYEAQ. The CDR3 is 15 amino acids. The CDR3 DNA reads TGTGCCAGCAGCTTGGAAAAGGCGGGAGTCTACGAGCAGTACTTC. It translates to CASSLEKAGVYEQYF.

CDR3 residues: CASKGSLSGYTF. In DNA, the CDR3 is TGTGCCAGCAAAGGGAGTCTAAGCGGCTACACCTTC. The chain recombines TRBV27 with TRBJ1-2, with D unresolved. Deletions cut 7 bases from V and 8 bases from J, with 14 bases between. This CDR3 has 12 residues. Per germline, CDR1 MNHEY and CDR2 SMNVEV (reference sequence).

This chain links TRBV24-1 with TRBJ2-7, with TRBD2 matching 14 bases. Germline trimming cut 12 bases from V and 5 bases from J; bases unmatched to any gene: 5. CDR1 is KGHDR, CDR2 SFDVKD, per germline. The CDR3 loop spans 13 amino acids. CDR3 coding DNA: TGTGCCGTCGGACTAGCGGGAGGCCACGAGCAGTACTTC. Residues: CAVGLAGGHEQYF.

This chain uses TRBV10-2 with TRBJ2-3; no reliable D call. The CDR3 is 14 residues long. Germline loops: CDR1 WSHSY, CDR2 SAAADI. V lost 2 bases and J lost 1, with 7 bases in between. As DNA, the CDR3 is TGCGCCAGCAGTGAGCAAATCCGCACAGATACGCAGTATTTT. This codes for CASSEQIRTDTQYF.